The TCR beta chain described here comes from a study of B cell selection in AIRE deficiency. General observations from the study: Around 30% of healthy-shared Treg TCRbeta sequences appeared in patient Tconv cells. CDR3s were shorter in shared Treg sequences, reflecting few non-templated nucleotide insertions. Only about 10% of 3,500 to 4,500 shared Treg sequences were patient-specific; around 33% healthy-specific.

The authors' processing: Pooled conventional T cells gave approximately 100,000 patient and around 1.5x10^5 donor TCRbeta sequences. Sequencing used immunoSEQ multiplex PCR; TCRdb keeps in-frame clones, though not all of them. That table supplies the V and J calls and clone size; D and trimming were determined from the DNA. This table has about 25,000 clones, less than 97% appearing once. Remarks on this clone: Its specificity is unknown.

The germline V gene has CDR1 SQVTM and CDR2 ANQGSEA. CDR3 length: 12 residues. The V end was cut by 1 base, the J end by 2 bases, with 6 bases between. CD4+CD127+ cells were sorted as the conventional CD4 T cells. The sequencing sample was made of CD4+CD127+ conventional T cells sorted from PBMCs. The V call is TRBV29-1, the J call TRBJ2-7; no reliable D call. The TCR sequence derives from a human donor in good health. The CDR3 reads CSVEGSTYEQYF. DNA of the CDR3: TGCAGCGTTGAAGGGTCCACCTACGAGCAGTACTTC.